These T cell receptor beta chains were read from a single sample in a study of blood T cells in healthy people across ages. TCRdb re-derived calls from the 5' RACE reads in MiXCR, one entry per CDR3 protein. The sample has 800,000 to 1,300,000 distinct CDR3 sequences, almost 25% seen once; the top ten hold less than 0.85%. The sample also formed part of further work on T cells of mothers and their children.

Sample: blood. All receptors come from a girl aged 2-10 years in good health. The CDR3 runs from the conserved cysteine through the conserved F or W. The D gene is left open where the match is weak. Clone size, where shown, is once, few, many, or a class for clones that have expanded.

V: TRBV12-3/TRBV12-4; size: -; D: -; J: TRBJ2-2; DNA: TGTGCCAGTCCGTGGAGGAACACCGGGGAGCTGTTTTTT; CDR3: CASPWRNTGELFF
V: TRBV12-3/TRBV12-4; size: -; D: -; J: TRBJ1-2; DNA: TGTGCCAGCAGTTTAGCGGCAAGTTTGGGGGTCTATGGCTACACCTTC; CDR3: CASSLAASLGVYGYTF
V: TRBV4-1; size: -; D: -; J: TRBJ2-2; DNA: TGCGCCAGCAGCCAATCTTCCCTAGTCGCAGAGAACACCGGGGAGCTGTTTTTT; CDR3: CASSQSSLVAENTGELFF
V: TRBV2; size: -; D: TRBD1; J: TRBJ1-5; DNA: TGTGCCAGCAGTTACCGGGACAGAAATCAGCCCCAGCATTTT; CDR3: CASSYRDRNQPQHF
V: TRBV4-1; size: -; D: -; J: TRBJ2-5; DNA: TGCGCCAGCAGCCAAGATTGGGCCCGAGAGACCCAGTACTTC; CDR3: CASSQDWARETQYF
V: TRBV21-1; size: few; D: -; J: TRBJ2-3; DNA: TGTGCCAGCAGCAAAGGATGGTGGGCGGATACGCAGTATTTT; CDR3: CASSKGWWADTQYF
V: TRBV20-1; size: few; D: -; J: TRBJ2-7; DNA: TGCAGTGCTAAAGAGGTCTCCGAGCAGTACTTC; CDR3: CSAKEVSEQYF
V: TRBV7-9; size: few; D: -; J: TRBJ2-3; DNA: TGTGCCAGCACCCTCAGCGGTCTCACAGATACGCAGTATTTT; CDR3: CASTLSGLTDTQYF
V: TRBV7-2; size: -; D: -; J: TRBJ1-1; DNA: TGTGCCAGCAGCCAAGGGGAGGAAGCTTTCTTT; CDR3: CASSQGEEAFF
V: TRBV20-1; size: few; D: TRBD1; J: TRBJ1-5; DNA: TGCAGTGCCAGGGACAGGAAGGGGGTCAATCAGCCCCAGCATTTT; CDR3: CSARDRKGVNQPQHF
V: TRBV29-1; size: few; D: TRBD2; J: TRBJ2-2; DNA: TGCAGCGTTGAAGATTTGGATCTAGCGGGGGGGCCAACCGGGGAGCTGTTTTTT; CDR3: CSVEDLDLAGGPTGELFF
V: TRBV5-1; size: -; D: TRBD1; J: TRBJ1-2; DNA: TGCGCCAGCAGCCATACAGGGGGCGATGGCCACACCTTC; CDR3: CASSHTGGDGHTF
V: TRBV7-3; size: few; D: -; J: TRBJ1-1; DNA: TGTGCCAGCAGCTTAATACAGGCCGCTGAAGCTTTCTTT; CDR3: CASSLIQAAEAFF
V: TRBV6-6; size: few; D: -; J: TRBJ2-5; DNA: TGTGCCAGCAGTTACACAGACATCCAAGAGACCCAGTACTTC; CDR3: CASSYTDIQETQYF
V: TRBV20-1; size: -; D: -; J: TRBJ2-5; DNA: TGCAGTGCTAGGATAGAACAAGAGACCCAGTACTTC; CDR3: CSARIEQETQYF
V: TRBV10-3; size: few; D: -; J: TRBJ1-3; DNA: TGTGCCATCAGCTACTGGACACTGACAGAGCGGAACACCATATATTTT; CDR3: CAISYWTLTERNTIYF
V: TRBV7-6; size: -; D: -; J: TRBJ2-4; DNA: TGTGCCAGCAGCTTAGATGGGGGGCATGGGAACATTCAGTACTTC; CDR3: CASSLDGGHGNIQYF
V: TRBV12-3/TRBV12-4; size: few; D: -; J: TRBJ1-2; DNA: TGTGCCAGCAGTTCGCGGGACGGGACTAACTATGGCTACACCTTC; CDR3: CASSSRDGTNYGYTF
V: TRBV9; size: few; D: TRBD2; J: TRBJ2-1; DNA: TGTGCCAGCAGCGTAGTTCTAGCGGGTAACAATGAGCAGTTCTTC; CDR3: CASSVVLAGNNEQFF
V: TRBV12-3/TRBV12-4; size: few; D: -; J: TRBJ2-1; DNA: TGTGCCAGCAGTTTGGTGGGGATATACAATGAGCAGTTCTTC; CDR3: CASSLVGIYNEQFF
V: TRBV12-3/TRBV12-4; size: -; D: -; J: TRBJ2-3; DNA: TGTGCCAGCAGTCTTAGACGAGGTTACACAGATACGCAGTATTTT; CDR3: CASSLRRGYTDTQYF
V: TRBV6-1; size: -; D: TRBD2; J: TRBJ2-5; DNA: TGTGCCAGCGCGGGGGTGGATACCCAGTACTTC; CDR3: CASAGVDTQYF
V: TRBV7-2; size: -; D: TRBD2; J: TRBJ2-3; DNA: TGTGCCAGCAGCACCCGGACTAACCCGGGGGGGGATACGCAGTATTTT; CDR3: CASSTRTNPGGDTQYF
V: TRBV12-3/TRBV12-4; size: -; D: TRBD1; J: TRBJ1-5; DNA: TGTGCCAGCAGTTTAGCGCTAATGACAGGGCGATTTAGCAATCAGCCCCAGCATTTT; CDR3: CASSLALMTGRFSNQPQHF
V: TRBV25-1; size: -; D: -; J: TRBJ2-5; DNA: TGTGCCAGCAGTGAAGGAAGTGGACATCTCCACGGGGAGACCCAGTACTTC; CDR3: CASSEGSGHLHGETQYF
V: TRBV7-2; size: -; D: -; J: TRBJ2-1; DNA: TGTGCCAGCAGCTCCCCAGGGAGTTTTGAGCAGTTCTTC; CDR3: CASSSPGSFEQFF
V: TRBV7-3; size: -; D: TRBD1; J: TRBJ1-2; DNA: TGTGCCAGCAGCTTAATGGGGGGACAGGGCCTCCCAGAGGGCTACACCTTC; CDR3: CASSLMGGQGLPEGYTF
V: TRBV7-9; size: -; D: TRBD1; J: TRBJ2-7; DNA: TGTGCCAGCAGCTTAGGACAGGGTTTATACTACGAGCAGTACTTC; CDR3: CASSLGQGLYYEQYF
V: TRBV6-6; size: few; D: -; J: TRBJ2-2; DNA: TGTGCCAGCAGTTACGGGGAAGCCGGGGAGCTGTTTTTT; CDR3: CASSYGEAGELFF
V: TRBV12-3/TRBV12-4; size: -; D: -; J: TRBJ2-3; DNA: TGTGCCAGCAGGCGAACCGTCACAGATACGCAGTATTTT; CDR3: CASRRTVTDTQYF
V: TRBV14; size: few; D: TRBD2; J: TRBJ2-3; DNA: TGTGCCAGCAGCGGCCTAGCGGAGAACACAGATACGCAGTATTTT; CDR3: CASSGLAENTDTQYF
V: TRBV29-1; size: -; D: -; J: TRBJ2-3; DNA: TGCTCTACCTTCGGAGGGGGCTCTAGCACAGATACGCAGTATTTT; CDR3: CSTFGGGSSTDTQYF
V: TRBV20-1; size: -; D: -; J: TRBJ2-1; DNA: TGCAGTGCTAACGGGGGCAATGAGCAGTTCTTC; CDR3: CSANGGNEQFF
V: TRBV27; size: -; D: -; J: TRBJ2-7; DNA: TGTGCCAGCAGTTTAACCGGGCCCCAGCGAGGGGCCTACGAGCAGTACTTC; CDR3: CASSLTGPQRGAYEQYF
V: TRBV5-1; size: -; D: -; J: TRBJ2-1; DNA: TGCGCCAGCAGCTTTATGCAGGGAGGCAGGGAGCAGTTCTTC; CDR3: CASSFMQGGREQFF
V: TRBV4-3; size: -; D: -; J: TRBJ1-4; DNA: TGCGCCAGCAGCCAATCGTCAGCGTCTAATGAAAAACTGTTTTTT; CDR3: CASSQSSASNEKLFF
V: TRBV12-3/TRBV12-4; size: -; D: TRBD1; J: TRBJ1-2; DNA: TGTGCCAGCAGTGGGGACAGAATCAACTATGGCTACACCTTC; CDR3: CASSGDRINYGYTF
V: TRBV2; size: -; D: TRBD1; J: TRBJ2-1; DNA: TGTGCCAGCGGGGGACAGGGATTCAATGAGCAGTTCTTC; CDR3: CASGGQGFNEQFF
V: TRBV3-1; size: few; D: -; J: TRBJ1-5; DNA: TGTGCCAGCAGCGGCAGGGGTAGCAATCAGCCCCAGCATTTT; CDR3: CASSGRGSNQPQHF
V: TRBV4-1; size: few; D: TRBD2; J: TRBJ2-1; DNA: TGCGCCAGCAGCCAAACGGGACTAAGTAACAATGAGCAGTTCTTC; CDR3: CASSQTGLSNNEQFF
V: TRBV5-8; size: few; D: -; J: TRBJ1-1; DNA: TGTGCCAGCAGCGAACCGGGACAGAACACTGAAGCTTTCTTT; CDR3: CASSEPGQNTEAFF
V: TRBV2; size: -; D: -; J: TRBJ2-7; DNA: TGTGCCAGCAGTGAATTCACAGACTACGAGCAGTACTTC; CDR3: CASSEFTDYEQYF